This is a list of T cell receptor beta chains from one sample in a study of identical twins. Via MiXCR, TCRdb re-called the 5' RACE reads, giving one row per CDR3 protein. Seen here are approximately 220,000 distinct CDR3 sequences, 6% to 8.5% observed once, and the top ten hold less than 6.5%. The sample was also linked to a second study, of yellow fever vaccine responses in identical twins.

What was sequenced was CD8+ T cells sorted from blood. These receptors all stem from a woman aged 18-35 years in good health. Each CDR3 is given with its conserved first and last residue. The order of the fields is J gene, V gene, clone size, D gene, CDR3 DNA, CDR3 protein. D genes are given only for firm matches. Only part of the rows carry a size: once, few, many, or a class if the clone is expanded.

j_gene: TRBJ2-6; v_gene: TRBV5-1; abundance: .; d_gene: .; CDR3nt: TGCGCCAGCAGCCAAACAGGGCTACGGGGGGCCAACGTCCTGACTTTC; CDR3aa: CASSQTGLRGANVLTF
j_gene: TRBJ1-5; v_gene: TRBV6-2/TRBV6-3; abundance: few; d_gene: .; CDR3nt: TGTGCCAGCAGTTACGGGGACATAAATCAGCCCCAGCATTTT; CDR3aa: CASSYGDINQPQHF
j_gene: TRBJ1-2; v_gene: TRBV12-3/TRBV12-4; abundance: many; d_gene: .; CDR3nt: TGTGCCAGCACCGGCGATGGGTATGGCTACACCTTC; CDR3aa: CASTGDGYGYTF
j_gene: TRBJ2-1; v_gene: TRBV7-8; abundance: .; d_gene: .; CDR3nt: TGTGCCAGCGTAGCAGGGGGGAATGAGCAGTTCTTC; CDR3aa: CASVAGGNEQFF
j_gene: TRBJ2-5; v_gene: TRBV3-1; abundance: once; d_gene: TRBD1; CDR3nt: TGTGCCTTCAGCCATTCCGGGACAGGGGTTCTTTCCAAAGAGACCCAGTACTTC; CDR3aa: CAFSHSGTGVLSKETQYF
j_gene: TRBJ2-1; v_gene: TRBV12-3/TRBV12-4; abundance: many; d_gene: .; CDR3nt: TGTGCCAGCAGTCATAACAAAGTCAATGAGCAGTTCTTC; CDR3aa: CASSHNKVNEQFF
j_gene: TRBJ2-1; v_gene: TRBV5-1; abundance: .; d_gene: TRBD2; CDR3nt: TGCGCCAGCAGCCCTAGCCCCGGACTAGCGCCCAATGAGCAGTTCTTC; CDR3aa: CASSPSPGLAPNEQFF
j_gene: TRBJ2-2; v_gene: TRBV4-1; abundance: many; d_gene: .; CDR3nt: TGCGCCAGCAGCCACCGGGACTCGCGGATGGGGGAGCTGTTTTTT; CDR3aa: CASSHRDSRMGELFF
j_gene: TRBJ2-6; v_gene: TRBV29-1; abundance: few; d_gene: .; CDR3nt: TGCAGCGTTGGGGACACCTCTGGGGCCAACGTCCTGACTTTC; CDR3aa: CSVGDTSGANVLTF
j_gene: TRBJ2-3; v_gene: TRBV3-1; abundance: many; d_gene: TRBD1; CDR3nt: TGTGCCAGCAGCCCCGGACAGGGTGCAGGTTGGGCAGATACGCAGTATTTT; CDR3aa: CASSPGQGAGWADTQYF
j_gene: TRBJ2-3; v_gene: TRBV20-1; abundance: few; d_gene: .; CDR3nt: TGCAGTGAAGTGGGCTTGGGACGCCGGACCGTGCAGGATACGCAGTATTTT; CDR3aa: CSEVGLGRRTVQDTQYF
j_gene: TRBJ2-7; v_gene: TRBV6-1; abundance: .; d_gene: TRBD1; CDR3nt: TGTGCCAGCAGGGACGAGACAGGGGGCTACTACGAGCAGTACTTC; CDR3aa: CASRDETGGYYEQYF
j_gene: TRBJ1-4; v_gene: TRBV14; abundance: .; d_gene: .; CDR3nt: TGTGCCAGCAGCCAAGAGGTGGGGAACAATGAAAAACTGTTTTTT; CDR3aa: CASSQEVGNNEKLFF
j_gene: TRBJ2-1; v_gene: TRBV4-2; abundance: few; d_gene: TRBD2; CDR3nt: TGTGCCAGCAGCCCCCATCCGCCGGGACTAGCGGTAAATGAGCAGTTCTTC; CDR3aa: CASSPHPPGLAVNEQFF
j_gene: TRBJ2-3; v_gene: TRBV7-9; abundance: .; d_gene: TRBD2; CDR3nt: TGTGCCAGCAGCTCGGGGACTAGCGGAGACACAGATACGCAGTATTTT; CDR3aa: CASSSGTSGDTDTQYF
j_gene: TRBJ2-5; v_gene: TRBV3-1; abundance: .; d_gene: TRBD2; CDR3nt: TGTGCCAGCAGCCCCACCTCGGGAGCTAGCGGGAGTCTGACAGAGACCCAGTACTTC; CDR3aa: CASSPTSGASGSLTETQYF
j_gene: TRBJ2-7; v_gene: TRBV10-3; abundance: .; d_gene: TRBD1; CDR3nt: TGTGCCATGGGGACAGGGGAGGCCCCCACCGAGCAGTACTTC; CDR3aa: CAMGTGEAPTEQYF
j_gene: TRBJ2-3; v_gene: TRBV29-1; abundance: many; d_gene: .; CDR3nt: TGCAGCGTTGATGGGGCCAGGGTCAGTCTCGGGGGCACAGATACGCAGTATTTT; CDR3aa: CSVDGARVSLGGTDTQYF
j_gene: TRBJ1-1; v_gene: TRBV6-2/TRBV6-3; abundance: few; d_gene: TRBD1; CDR3nt: TGTGCCAGCAGCTCGCAGGGGGCGAGGGGCACTGAAGCTTTCTTT; CDR3aa: CASSSQGARGTEAFF
j_gene: TRBJ1-4; v_gene: TRBV7-8; abundance: many; d_gene: .; CDR3nt: TGTGCCAGCAGCTTAAGAGGCGACCGGGAAAAACTGTTTTTT; CDR3aa: CASSLRGDREKLFF
j_gene: TRBJ1-2; v_gene: TRBV14; abundance: .; d_gene: TRBD1; CDR3nt: TGTGCCAGCAGCCAAGATGCAGGGGGTTACTATGGCTACACCTTC; CDR3aa: CASSQDAGGYYGYTF
j_gene: TRBJ1-1; v_gene: TRBV5-1; abundance: .; d_gene: TRBD1; CDR3nt: TGCGCCAGCAGCGTAGGGACAGGGGAGTGGAACACTGAAGCTTTCTTT; CDR3aa: CASSVGTGEWNTEAFF
j_gene: TRBJ1-2; v_gene: TRBV7-9; abundance: .; d_gene: .; CDR3nt: TGTGCCAGCAGCTCCGGACGGACGAGCAATGGCTACACCTTC; CDR3aa: CASSSGRTSNGYTF
j_gene: TRBJ2-3; v_gene: TRBV4-1; abundance: few; d_gene: .; CDR3nt: TGCGCCAGCAGCCAAGCTGTCGGAGGGGGAATCTTACCAGATACGCAGTATTTT; CDR3aa: CASSQAVGGGILPDTQYF
j_gene: TRBJ1-2; v_gene: TRBV4-1; abundance: .; d_gene: TRBD1; CDR3nt: TGCGCCAGCAGCCAAGAAGGGACAGGGAATGGCTACACCTTC; CDR3aa: CASSQEGTGNGYTF
j_gene: TRBJ2-7; v_gene: TRBV3-1; abundance: .; d_gene: TRBD2; CDR3nt: TGTGCCAGCAGCGATCCAGCGGGAGTAACCGAGCAGTACTTC; CDR3aa: CASSDPAGVTEQYF
j_gene: TRBJ2-3; v_gene: TRBV27; abundance: many; d_gene: TRBD1; CDR3nt: TGTGCCAGCAGTACAACCTACAGGGGGCGGACAGATACGCAGTATTTT; CDR3aa: CASSTTYRGRTDTQYF
j_gene: TRBJ2-7; v_gene: TRBV4-1; abundance: many; d_gene: .; CDR3nt: TGCGCCAGCAGCCTGACTACAGCCGCCCACTACGAGCAGTACTTC; CDR3aa: CASSLTTAAHYEQYF
j_gene: TRBJ1-2; v_gene: TRBV4-1; abundance: .; d_gene: .; CDR3nt: TGCGCCAGCAGCCAAATGGGTCACGTGGGACGGGATGGCTACACCTTC; CDR3aa: CASSQMGHVGRDGYTF
j_gene: TRBJ2-1; v_gene: TRBV2; abundance: many; d_gene: TRBD1; CDR3nt: TGTGCCAGCAGTGGAGGGGGCCGTTCCTACAATGAGCAGTTCTTC; CDR3aa: CASSGGGRSYNEQFF
j_gene: TRBJ2-7; v_gene: TRBV25-1; abundance: many; d_gene: .; CDR3nt: TGTGCCAGCAGTGACGCTTTAGTCTACGAGCAGTACTTC; CDR3aa: CASSDALVYEQYF
j_gene: TRBJ1-5; v_gene: TRBV25-1; abundance: .; d_gene: .; CDR3nt: TGTGCCAGCAGTGAATGGGTAGGGGTGCCCCAGCATTTT; CDR3aa: CASSEWVGVPQHF
j_gene: TRBJ2-3; v_gene: TRBV20-1; abundance: many; d_gene: TRBD2; CDR3nt: TGCAGTGCTAGGGAACTAGCGGGGGGGACAGATACGCAGTATTTT; CDR3aa: CSARELAGGTDTQYF
j_gene: TRBJ2-7; v_gene: TRBV5-5; abundance: few; d_gene: .; CDR3nt: TGTGCCAGCAGTGGGAGAATGACGGGCGATTACGAGCAGTACTTC; CDR3aa: CASSGRMTGDYEQYF
j_gene: TRBJ2-4; v_gene: TRBV14; abundance: .; d_gene: TRBD1; CDR3nt: TGTGCCAGCAGCTTGGGACAGGGGTTAACCAAAAACATTCAGTACTTC; CDR3aa: CASSLGQGLTKNIQYF
j_gene: TRBJ2-3; v_gene: TRBV12-3/TRBV12-4; abundance: many; d_gene: TRBD2; CDR3nt: TGTGCCAGCGCAGCGGGACTAGCGGTAAACACAGATACGCAGTATTTT; CDR3aa: CASAAGLAVNTDTQYF